This entry lists 7 T cell receptor beta chains sequenced from one sample in a study of metastatic and nonmetastatic thyroid tumors. Not a single patient had been given any form of treatment at any point before undergoing thyroid surgery. MiXCR reprocessed the PCR reads for TCRdb. Among around 31,000 clones listed, 25% to 35% were seen once. The specimen sequenced was blood. Receptors were obtained from a female donor with papillary thyroid cancer or a benign thyroid nodule (not recorded which). Some clones in this sample may be carry-over from other donors' samples.

This clone was detected ten times or more. This rearrangement joins TRBV20-1 to TRBJ2-3, with TRBD2 identical over 11 bases. V was pared by 6 bases and J by 6 bases, with 5 bases of the junction left unmatched. Per the germline V gene, CDR1 is DFQATT and CDR2 is SNEGSKA (reference sequence). The CDR3 length is 13 residues. The DNA for the CDR3 is TGCAGTGCCAAACTAGCGGGAGTTGATACGCAGTATTTT. This translates into CSAKLAGVDTQYF.

This clone was seen ten or more times. The chain employs TRBV7-2 and TRBJ2-3; 15 bases line up with TRBD2. The V gene end was trimmed by 0 bases and the J gene end by 6 bases; junction bases not matched to a gene: 7. This CDR3 comprises 18 residues. Germline values: CDR1 SGHTA, CDR2 FQGNSA. CDR3 DNA: TGTGCCAGCAGCTTAGCCTGGACTAGCGGGAGGGCCATTGATACGCAGTATTTT. Translated: CASSLAWTSGRAIDTQYF. Full variable domain (missing parts from reference TRBV7-2 and TRBJ2-3): GAGVSQSPSNKVTEKGKDVELRCDPISGHTALYWYRQSLGQGLEFLIYFQGNSAPDKSGLPSDRFSAERTGGSVSTLTIQRTQQEDSAVYLCASSLAWTSGRAIDTQYFGPGTRLTVL.

This clone is medium-sized in the sample. V usage is TRBV25-1 and J usage is TRBJ2-2; D might be TRBD1 (6 bases). V was clipped by 3 bases and J by 6 bases, with 14 bases between them. The germline V gene encodes CDR1 MGHDK and CDR2 SYGVNS. The CDR3 has 15 residues. The CDR3, as DNA: TGTGCCAGCAGTGACATTCAGGGGCGGGCCGGGGAGCTGTTTTTT. Amino acid sequence: CASSDIQGRAGELFF.

As regards this clone: The junction differs from germline at one of its ends, possibly a read error. The chain has TRBV30 and TRBJ2-2; TRBD2 matches 9 bases. This CDR3 spans 13 amino acids. Germline V gives CDR1 GTSNPN, CDR2 SVGIG (reference sequence). CDR3 DNA: TGTGCCTGGACTAGCGGGAACACCGGGGATCTGTTTTTT. As protein: CAWTSGNTGDLFF.

This clone qualifies as medium-sized. The genes are TRBV6-2 or TRBV6-3 and TRBJ2-7, with a weak D call TRBD2 (6 bases). V lost 2 bases, J lost 6 bases, and 17 bases lay in between. Germline CDR1 MNHEY, CDR2 SVGEGT. The CDR3 extends over 15 amino acids. The CDR3 is CASSYVAGSGAEQYF. CDR3 bases: TGTGCCAGCAGTTACGTCGCGGGATCTGGTGCCGAGCAGTACTTC.

The V and J genes are TRBV5-8 and TRBJ2-2; no definite D call. The CDR3 runs to 14 residues. Per germline, CDR1 SGHTS and CDR2 YDEGEE. V dropped 0 bases and J dropped 4 bases, with 7 bases sitting between them. As DNA, the CDR3 is TGTGCCAGCAGCTTGGATTTAGTCACCGGGGAGCTGTTTTTT. Its translation: CASSLDLVTGELFF. The complete variable domain, with remaining parts taken from reference TRBV5-8 and TRBJ2-2, reads EAGVTQSPTHLIKTRGQQATLRCSPISGHTSVYWYQQALGLGLQFLLWYDEGEERNRGNFPPRFSGRQFPNYSSELNVNALELEDSALYLCASSLDLVTGELFFGEGSRLTVL.

This clone was seen at least ten times. V gene TRBV20-1 combines with J gene TRBJ1-2; D might be TRBD1 (5 bases). CDR1 and CDR2 (germline): DFQATT, SNEGSKA (reference sequence). The CDR3 covers 13 residues. Trimming took off 1 base at V and 4 bases at J, with 10 bases between the two ends. This CDR3 reads CSARAGQGYGYTF. The CDR3 nucleotides are TGCAGTGCTAGAGCAGGGCAGGGCTATGGCTACACCTTC.